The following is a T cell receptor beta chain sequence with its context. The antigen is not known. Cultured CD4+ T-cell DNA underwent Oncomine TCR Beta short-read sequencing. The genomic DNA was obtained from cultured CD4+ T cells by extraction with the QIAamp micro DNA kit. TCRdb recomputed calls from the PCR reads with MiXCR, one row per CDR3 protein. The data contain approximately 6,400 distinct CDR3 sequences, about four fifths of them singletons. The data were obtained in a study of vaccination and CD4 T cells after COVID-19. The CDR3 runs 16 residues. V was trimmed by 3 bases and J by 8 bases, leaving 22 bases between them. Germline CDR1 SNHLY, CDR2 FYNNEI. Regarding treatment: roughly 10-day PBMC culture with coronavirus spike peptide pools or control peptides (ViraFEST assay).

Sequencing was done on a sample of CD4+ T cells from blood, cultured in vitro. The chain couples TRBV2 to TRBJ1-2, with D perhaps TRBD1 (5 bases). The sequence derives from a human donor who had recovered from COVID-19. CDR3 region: CASSDGPVGVLGGYTF. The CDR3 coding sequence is TGTGCCAGCAGTGACGGACCCGTGGGGGTATTAGGGGGCTACACCTTC.